This T cell receptor (beta chain) was captured by sequencing in a study of shared clonotypes between healthy human individuals. CD45RO negativity and positive selection for CCR7 defined naive CD8 cells, a population that excluded terminally differentiated effector memory CD45RA+ cells. Germline-derived CDR1 and CDR2 are MGHRA and YSYEKL. The V and J ends lost 0 bases and 0 bases respectively, with 11 bases between them. This CDR3 is built from 17 residues. In the authors' workflow: From ImmunoSEQ came sequences covering only the junction and carrying no quality scores, so filtering differed. Using immunoSEQ multiplex PCR, the repertoire was profiled, and TCRdb retains in-frame clones only, with some absent. V and J calls and clone size are as listed in that table; D and trimming were resolved from the DNA. Of nearly 600,000 clones listed, less than 97% are singletons.

This chain connects TRBV4-1 to TRBJ2-2; D gene ambiguous. Sequenced material: naive CD8+ T cells sorted from blood. The TCR originated in a woman aged 25 to 39 in good health. The CDR3 sequence is CASSQEVRNSNTGELFF. CDR3 DNA sequence: TGCGCCAGCAGCCAAGAGGTCAGGAACTCGAACACCGGGGAGCTGTTTTTT.